This T cell receptor (beta chain) was identified in a study of blood T cells in healthy people across ages. This clonotype showed up many times. Combining a sample-barcoded 5' primer with a J-beta primer mix, a second PCR ran for 7 to 11 cycles. TCRdb itself ran the 5' RACE reads through MiXCR, one entry per CDR3 protein. The sample contains some 940,000 distinct CDR3 sequences, roughly 28% of which appear only once. The germline V gene has CDR1 SGHTA and CDR2 FQGTGA. The CDR3 covers 13 residues. V was shortened by 4 bases and J by 3 bases, with 9 bases between the two germline ends. In addition, the sample was reused for a study of T cells of mothers and their children.

The origin of this receptor is a woman aged 40 to 50 in good health. The chain links TRBV7-3 to TRBJ1-1, with D perhaps matching TRBD1 (6 bases). Sequencing was done on a sample of blood. CDR3 DNA: TGTGCCAGCAGCTCGGGACAAGACACTGAAGCTTTCTTT. Encoded protein: CASSSGQDTEAFF.